Below, one T cell receptor (beta chain) is given with its context. In the CD4+ fraction, cells were divided into CD45RA+ naive and CD45RA-negative memory subsets. The CDR3 has 16 amino acids. V was clipped by 0 bases and J by 7 bases; unmatched bases: 12. Germline loops: CDR1 SQVTM, CDR2 ANQGSEA. The sample comes from a study of shared clonotypes between healthy human individuals. Some clones are missing from TCRdb's copy, which holds only in-frame ones; the method was immunoSEQ multiplex PCR. The sample lists more than 1 million clones; 70% to 80% were seen once. The rearrangement joins TRBV29-1 to TRBJ2-7; 10 bases are a match to TRBD2. Sequences were obtained from memory CD4+ T cells from PBMCs. The subset was: CD45RA-negative fraction. The receptor was derived from a man between 18 and 35 years old in good health. Some clones in this sample may be carry-over from other donors' samples. The CDR3: CSVEEGRASGSQEQYF. Here the CDR3 DNA reads TGCAGCGTTGAAGAGGGGAGGGCTAGCGGGAGTCAGGAGCAGTACTTC.